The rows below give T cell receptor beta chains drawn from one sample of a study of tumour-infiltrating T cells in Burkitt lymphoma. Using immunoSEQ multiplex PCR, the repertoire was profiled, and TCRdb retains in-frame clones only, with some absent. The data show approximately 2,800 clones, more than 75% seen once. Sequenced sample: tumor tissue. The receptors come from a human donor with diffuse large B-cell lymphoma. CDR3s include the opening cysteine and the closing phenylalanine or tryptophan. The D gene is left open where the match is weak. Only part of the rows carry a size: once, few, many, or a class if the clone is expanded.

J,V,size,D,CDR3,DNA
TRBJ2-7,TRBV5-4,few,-,CASSSTYEQYF,TGTGCCAGCAGCAGCACCTACGAGCAGTACTTC
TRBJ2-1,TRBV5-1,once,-,CASSPYYGSQGDNEQFF,TGCGCCAGCAGCCCGTATTACGGGTCCCAAGGAGACAATGAGCAGTTCTTC
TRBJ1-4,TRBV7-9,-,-,CASSLTQTNEKLFF,TGTGCCAGCAGCCTTACTCAGACTAATGAAAAACTGTTTTTT
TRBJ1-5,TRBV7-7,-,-,CASSFSPDQPQHF,TGTGCTAGCAGCTTTTCCCCGGATCAGCCCCAGCATTTT
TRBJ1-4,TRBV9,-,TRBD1,CASSAGQGYEKLFF,TGTGCCAGCAGCGCGGGACAGGGGTATGAAAAACTGTTTTTT
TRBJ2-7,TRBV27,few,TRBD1,CASSTGQGAYEQYF,TGTGCCAGCAGTACGGGACAGGGGGCCTACGAGCAGTACTTC
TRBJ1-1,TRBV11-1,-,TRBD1,CASSLDRGTEAFF,TGTGCCAGCAGCTTAGACAGGGGAACTGAAGCTTTCTTT
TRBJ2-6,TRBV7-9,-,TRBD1,CASSLGTGVIGANVLTF,TGTGCCAGCAGCTTAGGGACAGGGGTTATTGGGGCCAACGTCCTGACTTTC
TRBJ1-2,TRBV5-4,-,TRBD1,CASSLTGGLYGYTF,TGTGCCAGCAGCCTGACAGGGGGCCTTTATGGCTACACCTTC
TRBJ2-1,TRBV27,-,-,CASSLSPTFYEQFF,TGTGCCAGCAGTTTATCGCCCACATTCTATGAGCAGTTCTTC
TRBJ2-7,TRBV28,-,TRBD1,CASSRTGGVSYEQYF,TGTGCCAGCAGTCGGACAGGGGGGGTCTCCTACGAGCAGTACTTC
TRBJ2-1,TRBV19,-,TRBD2,CASSIGGLADEQFF,TGTGCCAGTAGTATTGGGGGACTAGCGGATGAGCAGTTCTTC
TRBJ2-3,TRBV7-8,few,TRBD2,CASTQSPPLAGGISTDTQYF,TGTGCCAGCACCCAAAGCCCGCCACTAGCGGGGGGGATTAGCACAGATACGCAGTATTTT
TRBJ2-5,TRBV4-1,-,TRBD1,CASSGTAQETQYF,TGCGCCAGCAGCGGGACAGCCCAAGAGACCCAGTACTTC
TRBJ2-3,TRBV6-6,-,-,CATIPRGSTDTQYF,TGTGCCACCATCCCGCGGGGAAGCACAGATACGCAGTATTTT
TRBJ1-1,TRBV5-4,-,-,CASSLGRAVEGAEAFF,TGTGCCAGCAGCTTGGGGAGGGCCGTCGAAGGGGCTGAAGCTTTCTTT
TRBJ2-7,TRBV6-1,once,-,CASGSEQYF,TGTGCCAGCGGTTCCGAGCAGTACTTC
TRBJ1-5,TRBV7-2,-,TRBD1,CASSLRTGGDNQPQHF,TGTGCCAGCAGCTTAAGGACAGGGGGCGACAATCAGCCCCAGCATTTT
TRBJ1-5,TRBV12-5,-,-,CASGGDNLSNQPQHF,TGTGCTAGTGGCGGGGACAATTTAAGCAATCAGCCCCAGCATTTT
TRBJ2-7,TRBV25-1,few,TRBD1,CASSSMTGAEGYEQYF,TGTGCCAGCAGCTCCATGACAGGGGCCGAGGGCTACGAGCAGTACTTC
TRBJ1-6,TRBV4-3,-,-,CTSSQASSPLHF,TGCACCAGCAGCCAAGCCAGCTCACCCCTCCACTTT
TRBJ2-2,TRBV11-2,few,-,CASSLARTGELFF,TGTGCCAGCAGCTTAGCACGCACCGGGGAGCTGTTTTTT
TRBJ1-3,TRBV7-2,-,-,CASSLDHSFSGNTIYF,TGTGCCAGCAGCTTAGATCACTCCTTCTCTGGAAACACCATATATTTT
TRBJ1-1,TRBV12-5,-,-,CASTGLGGTEAFF,TGTGCTAGTACAGGTTTGGGGGGCACTGAAGCTTTCTTT
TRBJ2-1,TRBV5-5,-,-,CASGGGHPYNEQFF,TGTGCCAGTGGGGGGGGGCACCCCTACAATGAGCAGTTCTTC
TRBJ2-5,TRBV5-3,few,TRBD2,CARSLEGGASGLQETQYF,TGTGCCAGAAGCTTAGAGGGAGGGGCTAGCGGACTCCAAGAGACCCAGTACTTC
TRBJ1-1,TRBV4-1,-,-,CASSLGGNTEAFF,TGCGCCAGCAGCCTGGGGGGAAACACTGAAGCTTTCTTT
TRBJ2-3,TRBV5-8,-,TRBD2,CASVNGGLALRDTDTQYF,TGTGCCAGCGTCAACGGGGGACTAGCACTTAGGGACACAGATACGCAGTATTTT
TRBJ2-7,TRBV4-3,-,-,CASSQGAGLYEQYF,TGCGCCAGCAGCCAGGGGGCCGGGCTTTACGAGCAGTACTTC
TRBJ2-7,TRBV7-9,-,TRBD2,CASSFLAGGPNEQYF,TGTGCCAGCAGCTTCCTAGCGGGAGGGCCTAACGAGCAGTACTTC
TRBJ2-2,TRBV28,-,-,CASRPQGGRAGTGELFF,TGTGCCAGCAGGCCCCAAGGGGGGCGCGCAGGGACCGGGGAGCTGTTTTTT
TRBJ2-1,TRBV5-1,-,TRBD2,CASSRNSGGIDEQFF,TGCGCCAGCAGCCGAAATAGCGGGGGGATCGATGAGCAGTTCTTC
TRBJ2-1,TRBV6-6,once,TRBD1,CASSSQGAGYNEQFF,TGTGCCAGCAGCTCACAGGGGGCGGGATACAATGAGCAGTTCTTC
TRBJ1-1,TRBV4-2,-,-,CASSLLGSDVGTEAFF,TGTGCCAGCAGCCTCCTGGGGTCCGACGTGGGCACTGAAGCTTTCTTT
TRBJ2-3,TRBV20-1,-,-,CSAFTDTQYF,TGCAGTGCATTCACCGATACGCAGTATTTT
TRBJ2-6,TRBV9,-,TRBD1,CASGPGTGGSGANVLTF,TGTGCCAGCGGCCCCGGGACAGGAGGCTCTGGGGCCAACGTCCTGACTTTC
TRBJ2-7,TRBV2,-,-,CASIRDTSYEQYF,TGTGCCAGCATCCGGGACACCTCCTACGAGCAGTACTTC
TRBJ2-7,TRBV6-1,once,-,CASSAQGPYEQYF,TGTGCCAGCAGTGCCCAGGGTCCCTACGAGCAGTACTTC
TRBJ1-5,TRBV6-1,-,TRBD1,CASVGTGGNQPQHF,TGTGCCAGCGTGGGGACAGGGGGCAATCAGCCCCAGCATTTT
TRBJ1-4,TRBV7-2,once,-,CASSSMSSGPKGSLFF,TGTGCCAGCAGCTCGATGAGTTCGGGACCAAAAGGAAGTCTGTTTTTT
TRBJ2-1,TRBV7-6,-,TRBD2,CASSLDGTSGLEGLYNEQFF,TGTGCCAGCAGCTTAGACGGGACTAGCGGACTCGAAGGATTATACAATGAGCAGTTCTTC